The 29 T cell receptor beta chains below were found in one sample sequenced in a study of T cell responses to AZD1222 COVID-19 vaccine. Some clones are missing from TCRdb's copy, which holds only in-frame ones; the method was immunoSEQ multiplex PCR. Of around 160,000 clones listed, approximately 90% are singletons. The sequences come from peripheral blood, collected on day 0 of AZD1222 vaccination. Receptors originate from an adult in good health.

The J gene is TRBJ2-2, the V gene TRBV6-5; TRBD1 matches at 8 bases. V shed 3 bases, J shed 1 base, and the junction held 1 base outside the gene matches. The germline V gene has CDR1 MNHEY and CDR2 SVGAGI. The CDR3 contains 15 residues. This CDR3 reads CASSYGTGNTGELFF. The CDR3 region has the DNA TGTGCCAGCAGTTATGGGACAGGGAACACCGGGGAGCTGTTTTTT.

V is TRBV7-2 and J is TRBJ2-7, with TRBD2 identical over 9 bases. Germline CDR1 SGHTA, CDR2 FQGNSA. CDR3 length: 13 residues. J was trimmed by 6 bases and V by 5 bases; bases with no gene match: 5. CDR3 protein: CASSTGLAREQYF. Written as DNA, the CDR3 is TGTGCCAGCAGCACCGGACTAGCGCGCGAGCAGTACTTC.

J is TRBJ2-4 and V is TRBV19; D possibly corresponds to TRBD2 (6 bases). In germline, CDR1 is LNHDA, CDR2 SQIVND (reference sequence). This CDR3 spans 15 amino acids. Trimming removed 5 bases from V and 7 bases from J, with 18 bases in between. The CDR3 nucleotides are TGTGCCAGTAGTCCCACGGGGGAGAGTGGGAACATTCAGTACTTC. It specifies CASSPTGESGNIQYF.

In its sample, this clone was seen a few times. The V and J genes are TRBV10-3 and TRBJ1-1; D gene unclear. CDR1 and CDR2 (germline): ENHRY, SYGVKD. The CDR3 runs 15 residues. The V end lost 3 bases, the J end lost 0 bases, and 11 bases lay between the germline ends. The CDR3 loop reads CAISDKTPMNTEAFF. As DNA, the CDR3 is TGTGCCATCAGTGATAAAACACCAATGAACACTGAAGCTTTCTTT.

V is TRBV20-1 and J is TRBJ1-6; a possible D gene is TRBD1 (6 bases). The CDR3 sequence is 16 residues long. Trimming left V 3 bases short and J 4 bases short, with 16 bases between. Germline V gene lookup returns CDR1 DFQATT and CDR2 SNEGSKA (reference sequence). CDR3 amino acids: CSASMQGRIYNSPLHF. Written as DNA, the CDR3 is TGCAGTGCTAGTATGCAGGGGCGGATATATAATTCACCCCTCCACTTT.

This rearrangement joins TRBV5-5 to TRBJ1-2; tentatively, D is TRBD1 (5 bases). The CDR3 length is 17 residues. Trimming took off 0 bases at V and 4 bases at J, with 19 bases between the two ends. Per germline, CDR1 SGHKS and CDR2 YYEKEE (reference sequence). CDR3 nucleotides: TGTGCCAGCAGCTTGGGGGGCGGGACCTATCTCGTCTATGGCTACACCTTC. It codes for CASSLGGGTYLVYGYTF.

This chain joins TRBV18 and TRBJ1-6, with D tentatively TRBD1 (6 bases). The germline V gene encodes CDR1 KGHSH and CDR2 LQKENI. This CDR3 has 16 amino acids. V dropped 6 bases and J dropped 7 bases, with 19 bases sitting between them. The DNA of the CDR3 is TGTGCCAGCTCCCCCGTTGAGGGCAGGGGAAATTCACCCCTCCACTTT. As protein: CASSPVEGRGNSPLHF.

The chain carries TRBV25-1 and TRBJ1-2; D gene unclear. The CDR3 consists of 14 residues. Looked up from germline, CDR1 is MGHDK and CDR2 is SYGVNS. Trimming pared 4 bases from V and 8 bases from J, leaving 17 bases between. The CDR3 loop reads CASSGTVALSGYTF. The CDR3 coding sequence is TGTGCCAGCAGTGGTACAGTAGCCTTATCAGGCTACACCTTC.

This chain uses TRBV13 with TRBJ1-2; the match to TRBD1 covers 9 bases. J gave up 13 bases and V 0 bases, and 6 bases lay outside the gene matches. CDR3 length equals 13 residues. Looked up from germline, CDR1 is PRHDT and CDR2 is FYEKMQ (reference sequence). CDR3 sequence reads: CASSLGRGTGRTF. For the CDR3, the DNA is TGTGCCAGCAGCTTAGGCCGAGGGACAGGGCGCACCTTC.

This clone was found a few times. This chain links TRBV7-8 with TRBJ2-1, with TRBD1 matching 8 bases. The germline CDR1 and CDR2 sequences are SGHVS and FQNEAQ. The CDR3 loop spans 14 amino acids. The ends lost 5 bases at V and 6 bases at J; junction bases unmatched: 6. CDR3 nucleotide sequence: TGTGCCAGCAGCCGAGACAGGGGCGGCAATGAGCAGTTCTTC. It translates to CASSRDRGGNEQFF.

A few counts support this clone. The V gene is TRBV4-2, the J gene TRBJ1-4, with 7 bases lining up with TRBD1. CDR3 length: 18 amino acids. The V and J ends lost 4 bases and 2 bases, in that order; junction bases with no gene match: 13. CDR1 is LGHNA, CDR2 YNFKEQ, per germline. CDR3 protein: CASSPSREGASTNEKLFF. In DNA, the CDR3 is TGTGCCAGCAGCCCCTCCCGGGAGGGGGCCTCCACTAATGAAAAACTGTTTTTT.

V gene TRBV7-8 combines with J gene TRBJ2-5, with a weak D call TRBD2 (5 bases). The CDR3 is made up of 13 amino acids. The ends were cut back, 3 bases at V and 3 bases at J, with 8 bases in the middle. CDR1 SGHVS and CDR2 FQNEAQ come from the germline V gene. This chain's CDR3 is CASSFKREETQYF. The CDR3 nucleotides read TGTGCCAGCAGCTTTAAGAGGGAAGAGACCCAGTACTTC.

The J gene is TRBJ2-3, the V gene TRBV5-1; no clear D gene. Germline CDR1 reads SGHRS; CDR2 reads YFSETQ. The CDR3 runs to 15 residues. The V end lost 0 bases, the J end lost 9 bases, and 17 bases lay between the germline ends. CDR3 region: CASSLALSFRETQYF. The CDR3 DNA follows: TGCGCCAGCAGCTTGGCCCTGTCTTTTAGGGAAACGCAGTATTTT.

This rearrangement joins TRBV4-3 to TRBJ1-1; D is unclear. The CDR3 covers 13 residues. V was cut by 0 bases and J by 2 bases, with 4 bases left in between. Germline CDR1 LGHNA, CDR2 YSLEER. CDR3 loop: CASSQEENTEAFF. The CDR3, as DNA: TGCGCCAGCAGCCAAGAGGAAAACACTGAAGCTTTCTTT.

The chain recombines TRBV7-2 with TRBJ2-5; D perhaps matches TRBD1 (5 bases). Germline CDR1 reads SGHTA; CDR2 reads FQGNSA. There are 15 residues in the CDR3. Trimming cost V 5 bases and J 4 bases, with 17 bases left between them. The CDR3 region has the DNA TGTGCCAGCAGCCCCCAGGGTAGCTGGGGAGAGACCCAGTACTTC. Residues: CASSPQGSWGETQYF.

This clone was observed a few times. CDR3 protein: CASSRGGGNVGETQYF. CDR3 bases: TGTGCCAGCAGCCGCGGGGGGGGGAACGTTGGGGAGACCCAGTACTTC. The V and J genes are TRBV3-1 (or the pseudogene TRBV3-2) and TRBJ2-5, with 9 bases identical to TRBD2. The CDR3 has 16 amino acids. V shed 4 bases, J shed 5 bases, and the junction held 11 bases outside the gene matches. Germline assignment: CDR1 LGHDT and CDR2 YNNKEL (reference sequence).

The chain is built from TRBV2 and TRBJ1-2; the D is unclear. The CDR3 length is 13 residues. The V end was cut by 5 bases, the J end by 8 bases, with 15 bases between. CDR1 is SNHLY, CDR2 FYNNEI, per germline. The CDR3 DNA reads as TGTGCCAGCAGTCCCCTCCCCCCCGGGGGCTACACCTTC. This codes for CASSPLPPGGYTF.

The CDR3 DNA is TGTGCCAGCAGCCAAGAAGAGGTTAATCGGACAGGTGATAGCTCCTATAATTCACCCCTCCACTTT. Translated, it gives CASSQEEVNRTGDSSYNSPLHF. The J gene is TRBJ1-6, the V gene TRBV3-1 (or the pseudogene TRBV3-2), with 7 nucleotides matching TRBD1. Trimming removed 0 bases from V and 0 bases from J; junction bases left unmatched: 17. There are 22 residues in the CDR3. From germline, CDR1 is LGHDT and CDR2 YNNKEL (reference sequence).

V gene TRBV5-1 combines with J gene TRBJ1-1, with 9 positions matching TRBD1. Germline CDR1 SGHRS, CDR2 YFSETQ. V lost 4 bases to trimming and J lost 7 bases; unmatched junction nucleotides: 11. This CDR3 has 15 residues. The CDR3 bases are TGCGCCAGCAGCCCCTGGACAGGGGCGATGGGTGAAGCTTTCTTT. Its translation: CASSPWTGAMGEAFF.

The V and J genes are TRBV6-2 or TRBV6-3 and TRBJ1-1, with D possibly matching TRBD1 (5 bases). The V end lost 2 bases, the J end lost 3 bases, and 16 bases lay between the germline ends. The germline CDR1 and CDR2 sequences are MNHEY and SVGEGT. This CDR3 contains 16 residues. The CDR3 DNA is TGTGCCAGCAGTTACCCCGGGCCAGGGTCCGACACTGAAGCTTTCTTT. Its protein is CASSYPGPGSDTEAFF.

The J gene is TRBJ1-2, the V gene TRBV18; perhaps TRBD1 as D (5 bases). The germline V and J ends were trimmed by 5 bases and 5 bases, with 21 bases remaining between them. The CDR3 contains 16 residues. Germline CDR1 KGHSH, CDR2 LQKENI. The CDR3: CASSSRVGVGTYGYTF. The CDR3 nucleotides are TGTGCCAGCTCATCCAGGGTGGGTGTCGGCACTTATGGCTACACCTTC.

The chain links TRBV5-6 to TRBJ2-5; 9 bases are a match to TRBD1. The CDR3 has 14 amino acids. The germline V gene encodes CDR1 SGHDT and CDR2 YYEEEE. J gave up 4 bases and V 4 bases, and 5 bases lay outside the gene matches. This CDR3 is CASSTTTGGETQYF. CDR3 nucleotides: TGTGCCAGCAGCACTACGACAGGGGGAGAGACCCAGTACTTC.

The chain recombines TRBV18 with TRBJ2-7; possible D gene TRBD1, 6 bases. The V end lost 6 bases, the J end lost 3 bases, and 9 bases lay between the germline ends. Germline V gives CDR1 KGHSH, CDR2 LQKENI. The CDR3 is made up of 12 amino acids. CDR3 amino acids: CASSKDSYEQYF. CDR3 coding DNA: TGTGCCAGCTCCAAGGACAGCTACGAGCAGTACTTC.

The CDR3 protein is CASSNLRMGQSTEAFF. CDR3 nucleotides: TGTGCCAGCAGCAACCTTCGAATGGGCCAGAGCACTGAAGCTTTCTTT. This rearrangement joins TRBV13 to TRBJ1-1; D gene uncertain. Germline V lookup: CDR1 PRHDT, CDR2 FYEKMQ (reference sequence). This CDR3 spans 16 amino acids. Trimming shortened V by 5 bases and J by 4 bases, and 20 bases separated the two germline ends.

The chain links TRBV5-1 to TRBJ2-2; D possibly corresponds to TRBD2 (5 bases). V was cut by 1 base and J by 4 bases, with 14 bases left in between. The CDR3 spans 16 residues. The germline V gene has CDR1 SGHRS and CDR2 YFSETQ. The CDR3 loop reads CASSLSAGSGTGELFF. The CDR3 region has the DNA TGCGCCAGCAGCTTGTCTGCGGGCTCGGGCACCGGGGAGCTGTTTTTT.

This CDR3 is CASSYGQARRNYGYTF. In nucleotides, the CDR3 is TGTGCCAGCAGTTATGGACAGGCCCGACGTAACTATGGCTACACCTTC. J is TRBJ1-2 and V is TRBV6-5, with 7 positions matching TRBD1. Losses at the gene ends were 3 bases for V and 1 base for J; bases not matched to a gene: 8. The CDR3 sequence is 16 residues long. CDR1 and CDR2 from the germline V gene are MNHEY and SVGAGI.

The genes are TRBV6-5 and TRBJ2-1; 9 bases are a match to TRBD2. CDR3 length equals 15 residues. The germline CDR1 and CDR2 sequences are MNHEY and SVGAGI. J lost 8 bases, V lost 3 bases, and 8 bases had no gene match. The DNA of the CDR3 is TGTGCCAGCAGTTATCGGCTAGCGGGGATCGATGAGCAGTTCTTC. Amino acids: CASSYRLAGIDEQFF.

This sequence joins TRBV4-3 and TRBJ1-3; D gene uncertain. Germline lookup yields CDR1 LGHNA and CDR2 YSLEER. Trimming shortened V by 1 base and J by 4 bases, and 5 bases separated the two germline ends. The CDR3 runs to 13 residues. CDR3 DNA sequence: TGCGCCAGCAGCCAAGTCGGGGGAAACACCATATATTTT. Protein: CASSQVGGNTIYF.

This clone has only one observation. This chain uses TRBV6-5 with TRBJ1-1; TRBD1 matches at 7 bases. The length of the CDR3 is 13 residues. Germline V CDR1 and CDR2: MNHEY, SVGAGI. With 6 bases clipped from V and 10 bases from J, the junction kept 11 bases outside the gene matches. The CDR3 region is CASRGEQGLRAFF. CDR3 nucleotides: TGTGCCAGCAGGGGAGAACAGGGGTTAAGAGCTTTCTTT.